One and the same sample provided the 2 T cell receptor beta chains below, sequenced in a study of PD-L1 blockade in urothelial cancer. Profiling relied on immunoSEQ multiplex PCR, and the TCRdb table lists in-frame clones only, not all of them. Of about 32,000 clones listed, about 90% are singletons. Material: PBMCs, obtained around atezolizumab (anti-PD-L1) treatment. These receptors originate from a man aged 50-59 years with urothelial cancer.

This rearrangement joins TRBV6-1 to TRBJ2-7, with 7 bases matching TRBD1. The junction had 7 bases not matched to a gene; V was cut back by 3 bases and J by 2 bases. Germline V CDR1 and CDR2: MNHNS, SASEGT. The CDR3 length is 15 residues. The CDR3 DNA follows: TGTGCCAGCAGTGATATGGGACAGAAAGCCTACGAGCAGTACTTC. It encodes CASSDMGQKAYEQYF.

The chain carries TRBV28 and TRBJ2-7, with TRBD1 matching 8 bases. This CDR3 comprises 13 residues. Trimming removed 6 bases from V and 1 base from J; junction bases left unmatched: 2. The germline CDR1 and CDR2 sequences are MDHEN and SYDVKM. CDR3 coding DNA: TGTGCCAGCAGGGGGACAGGATCCTACGAGCAGTACTTC. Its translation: CASRGTGSYEQYF.